Detailed here is one T cell receptor (beta chain). Its antigen is currently unknown. The sample originates from a study of PD-1 blockade in classical Hodgkin lymphoma. Study observations and caveats: Reported baseline diversity: healthy donors highest, relapsed/refractory patients lowest. Repertoire differences lack defined causes, possibly disease activity or prior therapy. Newly diagnosed patients and complete responders had comparable diversity at baseline.

V was pared by 5 bases and J by 5 bases, with 7 bases of the junction left unmatched. The CDR3 loop spans 14 amino acids. CDR1 is MNHEY and CDR2 is SMNVEV in the germline V gene (reference sequence). Repertoires were generated with immunoSEQ multiplex PCR, while TCRdb's copy carries only in-frame clones and drops some. The sample holds about 31,000 clones, approximately 85% seen once. Time point reported: cycle 4 day 1 (C4D1), after less than 7 weeks of nivolumab. All trial patients relapsed after autologous stem cell transplantation. Relapsed/refractory classical Hodgkin lymphoma patients had complete, partial or progressive responses.

Here the sequenced sample was peripheral blood mononuclear cells (PBMCs), taken before the fourth cycle of nivolumab. V gene TRBV27 combines with J gene TRBJ1-1, with 8 positions matching TRBD1. The receptor was isolated from a human donor with classical Hodgkin lymphoma. CDR3 loop: CASSPRTGRTEAFF. The CDR3 bases are TGTGCCAGCAGTCCCAGGACAGGGCGGACTGAAGCTTTCTTT.